These 2 T cell receptor beta chains share one sample of origin, sequenced in a study of blood T cells in healthy people across ages. Sample-barcoded 5' priming and a J-beta primer mix drove a second PCR of roughly 6 to 12 cycles. A single record per CDR3 protein comes from TCRdb applying MiXCR to the 5' RACE reads. The sample consists of around 990,000 distinct CDR3 sequences, roughly 24% of them appearing once. This sample was also put to use in a study of T cells of mothers and their children.

Sequenced sample: blood. Receptors were obtained from a girl aged 2-15 years in good health.

This chain uses TRBV12-3 or TRBV12-4 with TRBJ1-4; no clear D gene. V shed 6 bases and J shed 1 base, with 12 bases lying between them. This CDR3 spans 15 amino acids. The CDR3 spells CASSLDRVTNEKLFF. The CDR3 nucleotides read TGTGCCAGCAGCCTTGATAGGGTAACTAATGAAAAACTGTTTTTT.

The chain recombines TRBV7-9 with TRBJ2-5; D perhaps matches TRBD2 (6 bases). The DNA end is more similar to TRBJ2-1, so the J call may be wrong. CDR3 length equals 14 residues. The V gene's germline CDR1 is SEHNR and CDR2 FQNEAQ (reference sequence). CDR3 in DNA: TGTGCCAGCAGCGATGGGACTCTCGATTTGGGGCAGTTCTTC. This encodes CASSDGTLDLGQFF.